A selection of T cell receptor beta chains follows, all from one sample in a study of OX40 agonist ivuxolimab in advanced cancers. Sequencing was performed with immunoSEQ multiplex PCR; in TCRdb, only in-frame clones are kept and a portion is missing. Of about 98,000 clones listed, around 88% are singletons. Specimen: CD4+ or CD8+ T cells sorted from blood, collected in a trial of the OX40 agonist ivuxolimab. The receptors originated from an adult with an advanced solid tumor such as melanoma, head and neck, liver or kidney cancer. CDR3s include the opening cysteine and the closing phenylalanine or tryptophan. A D gene is named only where the DNA matches it firmly. Not all rows give a size; the values are once, few, many and, for expanded clones, a class.

.	TRBV18	TRBJ1-4	.	CASSPSGRGEKLFF	TGTGCCAGCTCACCTTCCGGACGCGGGGAAAAACTGTTTTTT
once	TRBV19	TRBJ2-6	.	CASSGTVLRGANVLTF	TGTGCCAGTAGTGGGACCGTCCTACGGGGGGCCAACGTCCTGACTTTC
.	TRBV7-2	TRBJ2-5	.	CASSLGGTPRQYF	TGTGCCAGCAGCTTAGGTGGCACCCCTCGGCAGTACTTC
few	TRBV5-1	TRBJ1-2	TRBD1	CASSLGTGANYGYTF	TGCGCCAGCAGCTTAGGAACAGGGGCTAACTATGGCTACACCTTC
few	TRBV7-9	TRBJ1-5	TRBD1	CASSPTGDQPQHF	TGTGCCAGCAGCCCTACAGGGGATCAGCCCCAGCATTTT
.	TRBV6-5	TRBJ1-2	.	CASSPYSGVGYTF	TGTGCCAGCAGCCCATATTCAGGGGTTGGCTACACCTTC
.	TRBV18	TRBJ2-4	.	CASSRVLEEVKAKNIQYF	TGTGCCAGCTCACGAGTCCTGGAGGAGGTGAAGGCCAAAAACATTCAGTACTTC
.	TRBV19	TRBJ1-5	TRBD1	CASRGQINQPQHF	TGTGCCAGTAGGGGACAGATAAATCAGCCCCAGCATTTT
few	TRBV18	TRBJ2-7	TRBD1	CASSPSGQGYYEQYF	TGTGCCAGCTCACCCTCGGGACAGGGATACTACGAGCAGTACTTC
.	TRBV14	TRBJ2-7	TRBD1	CASSHLRGQGFSYEQYF	TGTGCCAGCAGCCATTTGAGGGGACAGGGATTCTCCTACGAGCAGTACTTC
.	TRBV7-3	TRBJ1-1	.	CASSLSGLLSTEAFF	TGTGCCAGCAGCTTATCTGGGCTACTGAGCACTGAAGCTTTCTTT
.	TRBV7-9	TRBJ1-2	.	CASSEDSYGYTF	TGTGCCAGCAGCGAAGACAGCTATGGCTACACCTTC
once	TRBV6-1	TRBJ2-5	.	CASSEALSSGAGPGETQYF	TGTGCCAGCAGTGAAGCGCTATCCTCCGGGGCGGGGCCGGGGGAGACCCAGTACTTC
.	TRBV6-1	TRBJ2-7	TRBD2	CASSYLGGSGEQYF	TGTGCCAGCAGTTATTTGGGAGGGTCGGGCGAGCAGTACTTC
.	TRBV7-9	TRBJ1-1	.	CASSPNGAREAFF	TGTGCCAGCAGCCCCAACGGGGCCCGTGAAGCTTTCTTT
.	TRBV6-6	TRBJ1-1	TRBD1	CASSPQVGGPFF	TGTGCCAGCAGTCCCCAAGTAGGGGGCCCTTTCTTT
.	TRBV5-4	TRBJ2-5	TRBD1	CASAGGDLGTQYF	TGTGCCAGCGCAGGGGGCGATTTAGGGACCCAGTACTTC
once	TRBV7-8	TRBJ1-2	.	CASSLVISLNPNYGYTF	TGTGCCAGCAGCTTAGTGATCAGCTTAAACCCAAACTATGGCTACACCTTC
few	TRBV5-6	TRBJ2-1	TRBD2	CASSGLAGTNEQFF	TGTGCCAGTTCGGGGCTAGCGGGGACCAATGAGCAGTTCTTC
.	TRBV9	TRBJ2-2	.	CASSPEGGANTGELFF	TGTGCCAGCAGCCCCGAGGGGGGGGCGAACACCGGGGAGCTGTTTTTT
.	TRBV2	TRBJ2-1	TRBD2	CASSTSGVYNEQFF	TGTGCCAGCAGTACTAGCGGGGTCTACAATGAGCAGTTCTTC
.	TRBV7-3	TRBJ1-2	TRBD1	CASRQGQGDGYTF	TGTGCCAGCAGACAAGGACAGGGGGATGGCTACACCTTC
.	TRBV19	TRBJ1-5	.	CASSIGATTAQHF	TGTGCCAGTAGTATAGGGGCGACAACAGCCCAGCATTTT
.	TRBV18	TRBJ2-3	.	CASSPQPGGPSTDTQYF	TGTGCCAGCTCACCGCAACCCGGAGGCCCTAGCACAGATACGCAGTATTTT
.	TRBV10-1	TRBJ2-2	TRBD1	CASREQGGTGELFF	TGCGCCAGCAGGGAACAGGGGGGCACCGGGGAGCTGTTTTTT
.	TRBV7-2	TRBJ2-3	TRBD2	CASSFSGGRYTDTQYF	TGTGCCAGCAGCTTCAGCGGGGGCCGCTACACAGATACGCAGTATTTT
.	TRBV6-4	TRBJ2-2	.	CASSASPGTGELFF	TGTGCCAGCAGCGCCTCTCCGGGGACCGGGGAGCTGTTTTTT
.	TRBV19	TRBJ2-7	TRBD1	CASRGQDRTPDEQYF	TGTGCCAGTAGGGGCCAGGACAGGACCCCTGACGAGCAGTACTTC
.	TRBV15	TRBJ2-5	.	CATSRQGGQETQYF	TGTGCCACCAGCAGGCAGGGGGGTCAAGAGACCCAGTACTTC
.	TRBV27	TRBJ2-3	.	CASRPDWATDTQYF	TGTGCCAGCCGTCCGGATTGGGCCACAGATACGCAGTATTTT
.	TRBV27	TRBJ2-1	.	CASSLGGTSYNEQFF	TGTGCCAGCAGTCTGGGAGGAACCTCCTACAATGAGCAGTTCTTC
.	TRBV5-8	TRBJ1-4	TRBD1	CASSSIPDRDNEKLFF	TGTGCCAGCAGCTCCATCCCCGACAGGGATAATGAAAAACTGTTTTTT
once	TRBV28	TRBJ1-1	.	CASSLPFWGAGNTEAFF	TGTGCCAGCAGCCTCCCCTTCTGGGGGGCGGGGAACACTGAAGCTTTCTTT
few	TRBV19	TRBJ1-5	.	CASSPGQYQPQHF	TGTGCCAGTAGTCCAGGACAGTATCAGCCCCAGCATTTT
.	TRBV10-2	TRBJ2-5	TRBD2	CASSAGTSGLGLQETQYF	TGCGCCAGCAGCGCCGGGACTAGCGGGTTGGGCTTACAAGAGACCCAGTACTTC
many	TRBV7-3	TRBJ2-7	.	CASSSDVFGQTFF	TGTGCCAGCAGCTCCGATGTTTTTGGACAGACATTCTTC
.	TRBV7-9	TRBJ1-1	.	CATKRGTEAFF	TGTGCCACCAAGAGGGGGACTGAAGCTTTCTTT
.	TRBV27	TRBJ1-5	.	CASSLHGNNQPQHF	TGTGCCAGCAGTTTACATGGAAACAATCAGCCCCAGCATTTT
.	TRBV5-1	TRBJ2-7	.	CASSLVGGRSYEQYF	TGCGCCAGCAGCTTAGTGGGGGGGCGGTCCTACGAGCAGTACTTC
.	TRBV5-4	TRBJ1-2	.	CASTGDANYGYTF	TGTGCCAGCACCGGGGACGCTAACTATGGCTACACCTTC
few	TRBV5-6	TRBJ2-1	.	CASSFEDEQFF	TGTGCCAGCAGCTTTGAGGATGAGCAGTTCTTC
.	TRBV5-4	TRBJ2-7	.	CASRQKYGGFDEQYF	TGTGCCAGCAGGCAAAAATACGGGGGCTTCGACGAGCAGTACTTC
.	TRBV7-3	TRBJ2-6	TRBD1	CASSLKGAFGANVLTF	TGTGCCAGCAGCTTAAAGGGGGCGTTCGGGGCCAACGTCCTGACTTTC
.	TRBV10-3	TRBJ2-3	.	CAISESLTDLTSTDTQYF	TGTGCCATCAGTGAGTCGCTGACAGACCTAACTAGCACAGATACGCAGTATTTT
few	TRBV6-1	TRBJ1-1	TRBD1	CASSRTGMEAFF	TGTGCCAGCAGTCGGACAGGTATGGAAGCTTTCTTT
.	TRBV11-3	TRBJ2-1	TRBD2	CASSSAGTSGGVGRNEQFF	TGTGCCAGCAGCAGCGCCGGGACTAGCGGGGGTGTTGGTAGAAATGAGCAGTTCTTC
few	TRBV29-1	TRBJ1-1	.	CSDSEAFF	TGCAGCGACAGTGAAGCTTTCTTT
.	TRBV7-2	TRBJ2-1	.	CASSLDPSPYNEQFF	TGTGCCAGCAGCCTGGACCCGAGCCCATACAATGAGCAGTTCTTC
.	TRBV5-4	TRBJ2-7	.	CASSFQTPSYEQYF	TGTGCCAGCAGCTTCCAGACACCGTCCTACGAGCAGTACTTC
.	TRBV6-6	TRBJ2-5	TRBD2	CASGGGETQYF	TGTGCCAGCGGCGGGGGGGAGACCCAGTACTTC
.	TRBV5-4	TRBJ2-4	.	CASSFLNIQYF	TGTGCCAGCAGCTTTTTGAACATTCAGTACTTC
.	TRBV21-1	TRBJ1-2	.	CASSARARGGYTF	TGTGCCAGCAGCGCCCGGGCCCGGGGTGGCTACACCTTC
once	TRBV10-2	TRBJ2-2	.	CASRTSGGPHAGELFF	TGCGCCAGCAGGACTAGTGGGGGGCCCCATGCCGGGGAGCTGTTTTTT
.	TRBV18	TRBJ2-2	TRBD1	CASSPLTGGSNTGELFF	TGTGCCAGCTCACCCTTGACAGGGGGCTCGAACACCGGGGAGCTGTTTTTT
.	TRBV7-9	TRBJ2-2	.	CASSLRYTGELFF	TGTGCCAGCAGCTTAAGGTACACCGGGGAGCTGTTTTTT